Listed below are T cell receptor beta chains from one sample, sequenced in a study of blood T cell repertoires in COVID-19. Produced via immunoSEQ multiplex PCR; TCRdb's table is partial and in-frame only. The table lists under 300,000 clones, approximately 90% of them singletons. The material sequenced was peripheral blood. The source of these receptors is a woman in her 40s with acute or convalescent COVID-19. CDR3s leave out the opening cysteine and the closing phenylalanine or tryptophan. Rows give clone size only sometimes, using once, few, many, or a class for an expanded clone.

size,J,V,length,CDR3
NA,TRBJ1-2,TRBV4-1,14,ASSQDPNRGGYGYT
NA,TRBJ1-5,TRBV30,11,AWTRDPGQPQH
NA,TRBJ2-3,TRBV5-1,10,ASSLSGDTQY
NA,TRBJ1-6,TRBV6-1,13,ASSELDYGDSPLH
NA,TRBJ2-2,TRBV6-1,12,ASSETGGAGELF
NA,TRBJ1-4,TRBV10-2,12,ASRAQAAGEKLF
NA,TRBJ1-1,TRBV18,11,ASCTRGDTEAF
NA,TRBJ1-5,TRBV5-1,13,ASSPTSPGNQPQH
once,TRBJ1-5,TRBV27,14,ASSSTGAYSNQPQH
NA,TRBJ1-5,TRBV6-5,12,ASNLHRGDQPQH
NA,TRBJ1-1,TRBV6-5,12,ASSSGTGTGEAF
NA,TRBJ1-1,TRBV7-8,13,ASSLRDRGYTEAF
NA,TRBJ1-1,TRBV14,11,ASSQGSQFEAF
NA,TRBJ1-1,TRBV5-1,12,ASSLQELNTEAF
NA,TRBJ1-2,TRBV5-1,12,ASRPGTGGYGYT
NA,TRBJ1-2,TRBV24-1,12,ATSDSDYYYGYT
NA,TRBJ1-6,TRBV28,16,ASSSPTKDRLFYSPLH
NA,TRBJ2-1,TRBV12-3/TRBV12-4,11,ASRRSSYNEQF
NA,TRBJ1-5,TRBV5-5,13,ASSLRGQGYQPQH
NA,TRBJ1-4,TRBV7-9,11,ATGGPTNEKLF
NA,TRBJ2-1,TRBV25-1,13,ASSDRQGRYNEQF
few,TRBJ1-6,TRBV5-1,12,ASSLDRVASPLH
once,TRBJ2-1,TRBV2,12,ASSELRGNNEQF
NA,TRBJ2-2,TRBV9,15,ASSVAVSKADTGELF
NA,TRBJ2-5,TRBV11-2,12,ASSLRGGIETQY
NA,TRBJ1-1,TRBV6-5,13,ASSYGDRATRKAF
NA,TRBJ2-1,TRBV5-5,15,ASSPGRGGGQYNEQF
NA,TRBJ1-4,TRBV19,13,ASSTTGTHIEKLF
NA,TRBJ2-1,TRBV6-1,13,ASSFPGLSYNEQF
NA,TRBJ1-1,TRBV18,13,ASSPSEGKNTEAF
NA,TRBJ1-6,TRBV2,14,ASSTTGGSRNSPLH
NA,TRBJ1-1,TRBV9,13,ASSAPGTGGTEAF
NA,TRBJ2-2,TRBV3-1/TRBV3-2,16,ASSQDHGGGLGTGELF
NA,TRBJ1-2,TRBV19,14,ASSISPGQGHYGYT
once,TRBJ1-5,TRBV4-1,13,ASSQDIGVWQPQH
NA,TRBJ2-3,TRBV15,16,ATSRDGSHWVRGDTQY
NA,TRBJ1-1,TRBV5-1,10,ASRGRGDEAF
NA,TRBJ1-2,TRBV5-1,15,ASSLEGQGFPNYGYT
NA,TRBJ2-3,TRBV15,14,ATSTLAGGTSDTQY
NA,TRBJ1-2,TRBV7-9,13,ASSPQTGGGYGYT
NA,TRBJ2-3,TRBV18,13,ASSPEAGGRHTQY
NA,TRBJ2-1,TRBV27,13,ASSLYGLAGGEQF
NA,TRBJ2-1,TRBV27,12,ASSPTSADNEQF
NA,TRBJ1-1,TRBV5-1,15,ASSFSRTGSLNTEAF
few,TRBJ1-5,TRBV9,12,ASSVDGRDQPQH
NA,TRBJ2-1,TRBV2,11,ASSDRGVNEQF
few,TRBJ1-2,TRBV28,13,ASSLPPTSGRGYT
NA,TRBJ2-2,TRBV5-1,13,ASSRATGNPGELF
NA,TRBJ2-2,TRBV6-5,13,ASSYETPNTGELF
NA,TRBJ1-1,TRBV2,11,ASKRDSNTEAF
NA,TRBJ2-1,TRBV3-1/TRBV3-2,12,ASSTGGRNNEQF
NA,TRBJ1-4,TRBV18,11,ASSQGQPEKLF
NA,TRBJ1-2,TRBV5-6,16,ASSPDSDRGLPNYGYT
NA,TRBJ2-3,TRBV7-3,13,ASSLAGGRSDTQY
NA,TRBJ1-3,TRBV6-5,13,ASRDLSESGNTIY